One T cell receptor (beta chain) is described in this entry. Its antigen is unidentified. The data were taken from a study of cytomegalovirus exposure and HLA in healthy donors. Turning to the study itself: Early released data had around 89 million unique TCRs, all coming from HLA-typed donors. Whole-study findings and limits: CMV serostatus was the only recorded immune exposure for donors. Later analysis placed DRB1 highest and HLA-C lowest in TCR association rates, which differed by HLA locus. Accounts indicate the classifier identified cytomegalovirus status with strong specificity and sensitivity.

The PCR used 60 Vbeta and 13 Jbeta primers. This table comes from immunoSEQ multiplex PCR, and its TCRdb copy is limited to in-frame clones, with some not included. The table records about 160,000 clones, 75% to 80% of them present only once. Sequenced: PBMCs. This receptor was obtained from a woman aged 45-65 years in good health and CMV-seropositive.

The CDR3: CASSESLGQSKVYGYTF. CDR3 bases: TGTGCCAGCAGTGAAAGTCTAGGACAAAGTAAAGTCTATGGCTACACCTTC. The J gene is TRBJ1-2, the V gene TRBV2; possibly TRBD1 for D (5 bases). CDR3 length: 17 amino acids. Germline CDR1 and CDR2: SNHLY and FYNNEI. V was shortened by 2 bases and J by 4 bases, with 20 bases between the two germline ends.